The clone carrying this TCR beta chain appeared many times. Its antigen remains unidentified. The data were obtained in a study of T-cell reconstitution after alpha-beta-depleted transplantation in children. Study conclusions and caveats: Surviving recipient T cells and thymic progenitors underlay high day-60 TCRbeta diversity in some patients. The origin of alpha-beta T cells about two months after transplant was reportedly several hundred expanded graft clones.

This sample's TCRbeta library carried unique molecular identifier barcodes. Each CDR3 protein is one row after TCRdb ran MiXCR on the PCR reads. This repertoire shows approximately 490,000 distinct CDR3 sequences, about 10% found once; its top ten account for 2% to 2.5%. V shed 2 bases and J shed 4 bases, with 8 bases lying between them. The CDR3 has 13 residues. CDR1 is MNHEY, CDR2 SMNVEV, per germline (reference sequence). The genes are TRBV27 and TRBJ1-1; D unresolved. The sequences come from PBMCs, collected before TCRalphabeta/CD19-depleted stem cell transplant. This receptor was identified in a child between 2 and 9 years old with inherited bone marrow failure, due to receive a stem cell transplant. CDR3 residues: CASSLRVSTEAFF. The CDR3 nucleotides are TGTGCCAGCAGTTTAAGGGTGAGCACTGAAGCTTTCTTT.